Each of the 32 T cell receptor beta chains below was sequenced from the same sample in a study of blood T cell repertoires in COVID-19. Clones were sequenced by immunoSEQ multiplex PCR, and TCRdb holds only the in-frame ones, with some missing. The table shows approximately 200,000 clones, with about 81% occurring only once. Sequences were obtained from peripheral blood. Receptors were obtained from a woman of 80 years or more with COVID-19, enrolled during active disease.

This clone was detected only once. The sample contains more than one DNA sequence encoding this CDR3. The chain employs TRBV5-1 and TRBJ2-7; D may be TRBD1 (6 bases). Germline V gives CDR1 SGHRS, CDR2 YFSETQ. With 2 bases removed from V and 3 bases from J, the gap between germline ends came to 6 bases. CDR3 length: 12 amino acids. CDR3 nucleotide sequence: TGCGCCAGCAGCTTACAGGGCTACGAGCAGTACTTC. Protein: CASSLQGYEQYF.

This clone was seen only once. The chain employs TRBV10-2 and TRBJ2-2; 9 bases align to TRBD2. V gave up 0 bases and J gave up 5 bases; unmatched junction bases: 4. Per the germline V gene, CDR1 is WSHSY and CDR2 is SAAADI. CDR3 length equals 16 residues. The CDR3 spells CASSESAAGGTGELFF. The CDR3 bases are TGCGCCAGCAGTGAGTCAGCAGCGGGGGGAACCGGGGAGCTGTTTTTT.

This clone was counted once. The V call is TRBV2, the J call TRBJ1-5; tentatively, D is TRBD1 (5 bases). Germline CDR1 SNHLY, CDR2 FYNNEI. The CDR3 consists of 13 residues. The ends were cut back, 5 bases at V and 5 bases at J, with 10 bases in the middle. The CDR3 DNA is TGTGCCAGCAGTTTACAGGAGTATCAGCCCCAGCATTTT. As protein: CASSLQEYQPQHF.

The chain couples TRBV6-5 to TRBJ2-5; a weak D match, TRBD1 (6 bases). The V end was cut by 3 bases, the J end by 4 bases, with 12 bases between. The germline gives CDR1 MNHEY, CDR2 SVGAGI. The CDR3 extends over 14 amino acids. This CDR3 reads CASSYGQLVETQYF. The CDR3 DNA sequence: TGTGCCAGCAGTTATGGACAGCTCGTAGAGACCCAGTACTTC.

The chain combines TRBV4-1 with TRBJ1-5, with 7 positions matching TRBD1. Germline V CDR1 and CDR2: MGHRA, YSYEKL. With V trimmed by 3 bases and J by 7 bases, 15 bases remained unmatched. CDR3 size: 17 residues. CDR3 sequence reads: CASSHYLPIQGIQPQHF. The DNA for the CDR3 is TGCGCCAGCAGCCATTATCTCCCCATACAGGGGATCCAGCCCCAGCATTTT.

The V and J genes are TRBV6-6 and TRBJ2-7; the match to TRBD2 covers 13 bases. The CDR3 runs 16 residues. Germline V gene sequence: CDR1 MNHNY, CDR2 SVGAGI (reference sequence). V lost 2 bases and J lost 3; bases outside the gene matches: 4. The CDR3 DNA reads as TGTGCCAGCAGTTACCCACTAGCGGGGGGGGTCTACGAGCAGTACTTC. This encodes CASSYPLAGGVYEQYF.

The rearrangement joins TRBV19 to TRBJ1-2; a possible D gene is TRBD1 (6 bases). This CDR3 is built from 14 residues. Germline lookup yields CDR1 LNHDA and CDR2 SQIVND (reference sequence). The V end lost 3 bases, the J end lost 4 bases, and 12 bases lay between the germline ends. For the CDR3, the DNA is TGTGCCAGTAGTATCTGGGCCAGGGGCTATGGCTACACCTTC. Its protein is CASSIWARGYGYTF.

The V gene is TRBV10-3, the J gene TRBJ2-6; 12 bases are a match to TRBD1. This CDR3 is built from 19 residues. V lost 4 bases, J lost 3 bases, and 10 bases stayed unmatched. CDR1 and CDR2 from the germline V gene are ENHRY and SYGVKD. CDR3 nucleotide sequence: TGTGCCATCAGTGGGCACGCCGGGACAGGGGGCAGTGGGGCCAACGTCCTGACTTTC. This sequence encodes CAISGHAGTGGSGANVLTF.

The V and J genes are TRBV2 and TRBJ2-7; D is perhaps TRBD1 (5 bases). Deletions cut 1 base from V and 3 bases from J, with 13 bases between. The CDR3 consists of 15 residues. Per germline, CDR1 SNHLY and CDR2 FYNNEI. CDR3 in amino acids: CASSEDRAGHYEQYF. CDR3 coding DNA: TGTGCCAGCAGTGAAGATCGCGCAGGACACTACGAGCAGTACTTC. The entire variable domain, with the rest obtained from reference TRBV2 and TRBJ2-7, is as follows: EPEVTQTPSHQVTQMGQEVILRCVPISNHLYFYWYRQILGQKVEFLVSFYNNEISEKSEIFDDQFSVERPDGSNFTLKIRSTKLEDSAMYFCASSEDRAGHYEQYFGPGTRLTVT.

This clone appeared a few times. The chain recombines TRBV7-8 with TRBJ2-2; 10 nucleotides align to TRBD2. Germline V gene data show CDR1 as SGHVS and CDR2 as FQNEAQ. There are 16 residues in the CDR3. V dropped 5 bases and J dropped 0; count of bases not matched to a gene: 3. CDR3 region: CASSRAGGANTGELFF. The CDR3 DNA is TGTGCCAGCAGCCGAGCGGGAGGGGCGAACACCGGGGAGCTGTTTTTT.

This chain connects TRBV15 to TRBJ2-3; TRBD2 agrees at 13 bases. With 5 bases clipped from V and 9 bases from J, the junction kept 8 bases outside the gene matches. This CDR3 contains 15 residues. The germline CDR1 and CDR2 sequences are LNHNV and YYDKDF (reference sequence). The CDR3 DNA reads TGTGCCACCAGCTGGACTAGCGGGGGACCCCCCACGCAGTATTTT. Residues: CATSWTSGGPPTQYF.

A few counts support this clone. This chain connects TRBV2 to TRBJ1-5; a weak D match, TRBD1 (6 bases). Germline lookup yields CDR1 SNHLY and CDR2 FYNNEI. V lost 6 bases, J lost 0 bases, and 12 bases lay in between. The CDR3 sequence is 15 residues long. CDR3 protein: CASRISGDSNQPQHF. CDR3 nucleotides: TGTGCCAGCAGGATTTCAGGGGATAGCAATCAGCCCCAGCATTTT.

This chain connects TRBV5-1 to TRBJ2-1, with TRBD1 as a possible D gene (5 bases). CDR3 length: 12 amino acids. Trimming left V 3 bases short and J 6 bases short, with 7 bases between. Germline CDR1 reads SGHRS; CDR2 reads YFSETQ. Written as DNA, the CDR3 is TGCGCCAGCAGCTCCGACAGCAATGAGCAGTTCTTC. This codes for CASSSDSNEQFF.

The rearrangement joins TRBV28 to TRBJ1-4, with TRBD1 as a possible D gene (5 bases). From germline, CDR1 is MDHEN and CDR2 SYDVKM. Trimming removed 2 bases at V and 14 bases at J, with 12 bases between. This CDR3 comprises 12 residues. This chain's CDR3 is CASSLRGRMLFF. The CDR3 DNA reads TGTGCCAGCAGTTTACGGGGGAGGATGCTGTTTTTT.

The CDR3 spells CAWSASGGLNEQFF. As DNA, the CDR3 is TGTGCCTGGAGTGCATCGGGGGGGCTCAATGAGCAGTTCTTC. The V gene is TRBV30, the J gene TRBJ2-1; 8 nucleotides align to TRBD2. Germline assignment: CDR1 GTSNPN and CDR2 SVGIG (reference sequence). Trimming cost V 1 base and J 6 bases; bases outside gene matches: 5. This CDR3 contains 14 residues.

The chain is built from TRBV21-1 and TRBJ2-7; TRBD2, as called in the table, went unchecked against the DNA. TRBV21-1 is a documented pseudogene. The CDR3 has 13 residues. The CDR3 protein is CASSRFGVYEQYF. The DNA of the CDR3 is TGTGCCAGCAGCCGCTTCGGGGTTTACGAGCAGTACTTC.

This clone was picked up a small number of times. J is TRBJ1-6 and V is TRBV5-5, with a tentative D call TRBD1 (6 bases). V dropped 0 bases and J dropped 7 bases, with 11 bases sitting between them. The CDR3 has 15 residues. The germline CDR1 and CDR2 sequences are SGHKS and YYEKEE (reference sequence). In nucleotides, the CDR3 is TGTGCCAGCAGCTTGGTCGGACAGATAAATTCACCCCTCCACTTT. Translation: CASSLVGQINSPLHF.

The chain is built from TRBV5-1 and TRBJ2-7, with TRBD1 matching over 7 bases. The trim removed 2 bases at V and 2 bases at J, leaving 4 bases unmatched. There are 14 residues in the CDR3. The germline V gene has CDR1 SGHRS and CDR2 YFSETQ. The CDR3: CASSFQGDPYEQYF. The DNA of the CDR3 is TGCGCCAGCAGCTTCCAGGGGGACCCCTACGAGCAGTACTTC. Full variable domain (remainder filled in from reference TRBV5-1 and TRBJ2-7): KAGVTQTPRYLIKTRGQQVTLSCSPISGHRSVSWYQQTPGQGLQFLFEYFSETQRNKGNFPGRFSGRQFSNSRSEMNVSTLELGDSALYLCASSFQGDPYEQYFGPGTRLTVT.

The chain is built from TRBV5-1 and TRBJ2-7; the match to TRBD2 covers 13 bases. Germline V gives CDR1 SGHRS, CDR2 YFSETQ. The trim removed 0 bases at V and 6 bases at J, leaving 9 bases unmatched. This CDR3 is built from 17 residues. The CDR3: CASSLAGTSGKGGEQYF. The CDR3 DNA reads as TGCGCCAGCAGCTTGGCGGGGACTAGCGGGAAGGGGGGCGAGCAGTACTTC.

The V and J genes are TRBV5-4 and TRBJ2-3; weak D call: TRBD2 (5 bases). CDR1 is SGHNT and CDR2 is YYREEE in the germline V gene (reference sequence). Deletions cut 3 bases from V and 2 bases from J, with 10 bases between. The CDR3 consists of 14 residues. Here the CDR3 reads CASSSVANTDTQYF. CDR3 nucleotide sequence: TGTGCCAGCAGCTCAGTAGCGAACACAGATACGCAGTATTTT.

V is TRBV5-4 and J is TRBJ2-5; TRBD2 aligns across 8 bases. CDR1 is SGHNT and CDR2 is YYREEE in the germline V gene (reference sequence). The CDR3 contains 13 residues. V was pared by 2 bases and J by 4 bases, with 1 base of the junction left unmatched. The CDR3 region is CASSFGGAETQYF. The DNA for the CDR3 is TGTGCCAGCAGCTTCGGGGGGGCAGAGACCCAGTACTTC.

The CDR3 DNA reads TGCAGCGTTGAAGATGCGACAGGGGGTGAGACCTACTCTGGGGCCAACGTCCTGACTTTC. Encoded protein: CSVEDATGGETYSGANVLTF. The V call is TRBV29-1, the J call TRBJ2-6; 9 bases fit TRBD1. V gave up 0 bases and J gave up 0 bases; unmatched junction bases: 12. The CDR3 sequence is 20 residues long. Germline CDR1 is SQVTM and CDR2 is ANQGSEA.

The chain has TRBV12-2 and TRBJ2-1; the table's D call, TRBD2, was not checked against the DNA. TRBV12-2 represents a pseudogene. CDR3 size: 17 residues. Written as DNA, the CDR3 is TGTGCAAGTCGCTTAACATCCGCTGGGACTAGCGGGAGAGGGCAGTTCTTC. As protein: CASRLTSAGTSGRGQFF.

The V gene is TRBV18, the J gene TRBJ1-2; no firm D call. There are 13 residues in the CDR3. Looked up from germline, CDR1 is KGHSH and CDR2 is LQKENI. Trimming removed 2 bases at V and 4 bases at J, with 8 bases between. The CDR3 coding sequence is TGTGCCAGCTCACCAGGGGAGGGCTATGGCTACACCTTC. It yields the protein CASSPGEGYGYTF.

The CDR3 here is CASSLRTRYTDTQYF. The CDR3 bases are TGTGCCAGCAGCTTACGGACTAGATACACAGATACGCAGTATTTT. This chain links TRBV5-6 with TRBJ2-3, with TRBD2 identical over 7 bases. The germline V gene has CDR1 SGHDT and CDR2 YYEEEE. The CDR3 totals 15 residues. Trimming removed 2 bases from V and 2 bases from J; junction bases left unmatched: 5.

This chain uses TRBV4-1 with TRBJ1-5; D is ambiguous. Germline V gene lookup returns CDR1 MGHRA and CDR2 YSYEKL. Trimming left V 3 bases short and J 2 bases short, with 11 bases between. The CDR3 is 15 residues long. The CDR3 is CASSHYDGGNQPQHF. The CDR3 DNA reads TGCGCCAGCAGCCACTACGACGGGGGCAATCAGCCCCAGCATTTT.

Comments on this clone: Distinct nucleotide sequences in the sample also encode this CDR3. The chain has TRBV5-4 and TRBJ2-7; 14 bases are a match to TRBD2. V gave up 3 bases and J gave up 7 bases; unmatched junction bases: 6. The germline gives CDR1 SGHNT, CDR2 YYREEE (reference sequence). There are 15 residues in the CDR3. This chain's CDR3 is CASSSGLAGAGEQYF. CDR3 nucleotides: TGTGCCAGCAGCTCGGGACTAGCGGGAGCTGGGGAGCAGTACTTC.

The chain recombines TRBV10-3 with TRBJ1-6, with D maybe TRBD1 (6 bases). The V gene's germline CDR1 is ENHRY and CDR2 SYGVKD. The CDR3 is 16 amino acids. Trimming left V 4 bases short and J 7 bases short, with 17 bases between. CDR3 residues: CAISGGYRELNSPLHF. As DNA, the CDR3 is TGTGCCATCAGTGGGGGGTACAGGGAATTAAATTCACCCCTCCACTTT.

V and J are TRBV4-1 and TRBJ2-7; D is perhaps TRBD2 (6 bases). This CDR3 spans 16 amino acids. V lost 1 base and J 2 bases, leaving 15 bases between the germline ends. CDR1 and CDR2 from the germline V gene are MGHRA and YSYEKL. The CDR3 region is CASSQGWGDSAYEQYF. The CDR3 DNA is TGCGCCAGCAGCCAAGGGTGGGGGGACTCTGCCTACGAGCAGTACTTC.

The genes are TRBV4-2 and TRBJ2-3, with D tentatively TRBD2 (6 bases). Germline CDR1 and CDR2: LGHNA and YNFKEQ. This CDR3 region has 16 residues. V lost 4 bases and J 2 bases, leaving 16 bases between the germline ends. CDR3 amino acids: CASSPRDFANTDTQYF. CDR3 nucleotide sequence: TGTGCCAGCAGCCCCCGGGACTTCGCTAACACAGATACGCAGTATTTT.

This chain joins TRBV27 and TRBJ1-6; 9 bases map to TRBD1. The CDR3 spans 13 residues. Losses at the gene ends were 5 bases for V and 10 bases for J; bases not matched to a gene: 3. Germline CDR1 reads MNHEY; CDR2 reads SMNVEV (reference sequence). CDR3 coding DNA: TGTGCCAGCAGTCGGACAGGGGAATCACCCCTCCACTTT. As protein: CASSRTGESPLHF.

The chain recombines TRBV5-1 with TRBJ2-5, with TRBD1 matching over 11 bases. V gave up 0 bases and J gave up 4 bases; unmatched junction bases: 5. The CDR3 covers 16 residues. CDR1 and CDR2 from the germline V gene are SGHRS and YFSETQ. CDR3 in amino acids: CASSLAPGTGGETQYF. CDR3 DNA sequence: TGCGCCAGCAGCTTGGCTCCCGGGACAGGGGGAGAGACCCAGTACTTC.